Presented here are 25 T cell receptor beta chains from one specimen sequenced in a study of blood T cell repertoires in COVID-19. The protocol was immunoSEQ multiplex PCR, while the TCRdb copy is restricted to in-frame clones and leaves out a portion. In the table there are 59,000 or so clones, more than 75% of which are singletons. Sample: peripheral blood. The origin of the receptors is a human donor in a cohort sampled during active COVID-19.

The chain uses TRBV21-1 and TRBJ1-3. TRBV21-1 is shown as a pseudogene. The CDR3 has 15 residues. The CDR3 here is CASSNTRPRRNTIYF. The CDR3 DNA sequence: TGTGCCAGCAGCAATACCCGGCCCCGGAGGAACACCATATATTTT.

The chain combines TRBV5-1 with TRBJ1-1; possible D gene TRBD1, 6 bases. Trimming took off 1 base at V and 1 base at J, with 8 bases between the two ends. This CDR3 has 14 amino acids. Germline CDR1 reads SGHRS; CDR2 reads YFSETQ. The CDR3 sequence is CASSLTGSNTEAFF. CDR3 sequence (DNA): TGCGCCAGCAGCTTGACAGGGTCGAACACTGAAGCTTTCTTT.

The V gene is TRBV5-1, the J gene TRBJ2-7; 10 nucleotides agree with TRBD2. From germline, CDR1 is SGHRS and CDR2 YFSETQ. V was pared by 0 bases and J by 6 bases, with 6 bases of the junction left unmatched. The CDR3 sequence is 15 residues long. The DNA for the CDR3 is TGCGCCAGCAGCTTGGGGAGCGGGGGGGTACGCGAGCAGTACGTC. It codes for CASSLGSGGVREQYV.

The sample holds one count of this clone. The J gene is TRBJ2-7, the V gene TRBV2; 10 bases match TRBD1. Germline V gene data show CDR1 as SNHLY and CDR2 as FYNNEI. The CDR3 contains 14 residues. Losses at the gene ends were 7 bases for V and 7 bases for J; bases not matched to a gene: 10. CDR3 sequence (DNA): TGTGCCAGCACCAGGACAGGGGGTGTGTGGGAGCAGTACTTC. Translated, it gives CASTRTGGVWEQYF.

The chain has TRBV3-1 (or the pseudogene TRBV3-2) and TRBJ2-5; TRBD2 is a possible D gene (6 bases). Germline CDR1 is LGHDT and CDR2 is YNNKEL (reference sequence). V was shortened by 2 bases and J by 5 bases, with 9 bases between the two germline ends. The CDR3 totals 13 residues. CDR3 region: CASSQIGGETQYF. For the CDR3, the DNA is TGTGCCAGCAGCCAAATAGGAGGGGAGACCCAGTACTTC.

The chain couples TRBV2 to TRBJ1-3; no definite D call. V was shortened by 0 bases and J by 0 bases, with 9 bases between the two germline ends. Germline CDR1 is SNHLY and CDR2 is FYNNEI. CDR3 length: 16 residues. The CDR3 DNA is TGTGCCAGCAGTGAAGCCCGGAGGCCCTCTGGAAACACCATATATTTT. Amino acid sequence: CASSEARRPSGNTIYF.

The chain has TRBV5-1 and TRBJ1-2; 7 nucleotides align to TRBD1. CDR3 size: 15 residues. Germline V gene lookup returns CDR1 SGHRS and CDR2 YFSETQ. V gave up 0 bases and J gave up 4 bases; unmatched junction bases: 6. As DNA, the CDR3 is TGCGCCAGCAGCTTGGGGTCAGGGGGAGGCTATGGCTACACCTTC. Residues: CASSLGSGGGYGYTF. Based on the CDR3 plus reference TRBV5-1 and TRBJ1-2, the full variable domain is KAGVTQTPRYLIKTRGQQVTLSCSPISGHRSVSWYQQTPGQGLQFLFEYFSETQRNKGNFPGRFSGRQFSNSRSEMNVSTLELGDSALYLCASSLGSGGGYGYTFGSGTRLTVV.

This clone was counted a few times. The V gene is TRBV28, the J gene TRBJ1-1, with TRBD1 as a possible D gene (5 bases). Between the trimmed V and J ends, which lost 5 bases and 8 bases, there was a span of 21 bases. The CDR3 has 15 residues. Looked up from germline, CDR1 is MDHEN and CDR2 is SYDVKM. The CDR3 loop reads CASSQNGAGLSEAFF. The CDR3 nucleotides read TGTGCCAGCAGTCAAAATGGGGCAGGGTTGTCCGAAGCTTTCTTT.

The chain carries TRBV10-1 and TRBJ1-6; D is undetermined. Trimming removed 9 bases at V and 6 bases at J, with 9 bases between. Looked up from germline, CDR1 is WNHNN and CDR2 is SYGVQD (reference sequence). The CDR3 contains 12 residues. The CDR3 sequence: CASSTGNSPLHF. CDR3 in DNA: TGCGCCAGTAGTACGGGTAATTCACCCCTCCACTTT.

This sequence joins TRBV15 and TRBJ1-2; 7 nucleotides line up with TRBD1. In germline, CDR1 is LNHNV, CDR2 YYDKDF (reference sequence). CDR3 length: 17 residues. V was pared by 3 bases and J by 4 bases, with 14 bases of the junction left unmatched. The CDR3 sequence: CATSRDRQGLASYGYTF. For the CDR3, the DNA is TGTGCCACCAGCAGGGACAGACAGGGCCTTGCATCCTATGGCTACACCTTC.

J is TRBJ1-5 and V is TRBV19; 8 bases align to TRBD1. There are 15 residues in the CDR3. Per germline, CDR1 LNHDA and CDR2 SQIVND (reference sequence). V shed 4 bases and J 6 bases; nucleotides not matched to a gene: 8. The CDR3 loop is CASSKRQGAIQPQHF. The CDR3 DNA reads TGTGCCAGTAGTAAGCGCCAGGGGGCCATTCAGCCCCAGCATTTT.

This clone has a handful of counts. V is TRBV5-6 and J is TRBJ2-7, with TRBD1 identical over 7 bases. CDR1 and CDR2 (germline): SGHDT, YYEEEE. CDR3 length: 13 residues. The V segment lost 5 bases and the J segment 1 base; nucleotides outside the gene matches: 3. The DNA for the CDR3 is TGTGCCAGCAGTTCGGGACAGTCCTACGAGCAGTACGTC. It yields the protein CASSSGQSYEQYV.

In DNA, the CDR3 is TGTGCCAGCAGTCCTCCGGGACAGGGGACCACTGAAGCTTTCTTT. Its translation is CASSPPGQGTTEAFF. The J gene is TRBJ1-1, the V gene TRBV6-5; 10 bases align to TRBD1. Trimming took 5 bases from V and 4 from J; bases not matched to a gene: 7. Germline CDR1 is MNHEY and CDR2 is SVGAGI. The length of the CDR3 is 15 residues.

V usage is TRBV30 and J usage is TRBJ1-1; D not resolved. Trimming pared 0 bases from V and 1 base from J, leaving 12 bases between. This CDR3 has 15 amino acids. CDR1 GTSNPN and CDR2 SVGIG come from the germline V gene (reference sequence). CDR3 sequence (DNA): TGTGCCTGGAGTGTACGGGGTTGGGGGAACACTGAAGCTTTCTTT. Translated, it gives CAWSVRGWGNTEAFF.

This rearrangement joins TRBV10-3 to TRBJ2-5; perhaps TRBD2 as D (6 bases). Germline CDR1 ENHRY, CDR2 SYGVKD. The CDR3 length is 15 residues. With 6 bases removed from V and 1 base from J, the gap between germline ends came to 15 bases. The DNA of the CDR3 is TGTGCCATCAGCGACGAGACTAGTCCCCAAGAGACCCAGTACTTC. Its protein product is CAISDETSPQETQYF.

The chain recombines TRBV3-1 (or the pseudogene TRBV3-2) with TRBJ1-3; possibly TRBD1 for D (5 bases). Germline V CDR1 and CDR2: LGHDT, YNNKEL (reference sequence). V dropped 7 bases and J dropped 4 bases, with 14 bases sitting between them. CDR3 length: 14 amino acids. Here the CDR3 DNA reads TGTGCCAGCACTGACGGGGGGTTCGGAAACACCATATATTTT. Its protein product is CASTDGGFGNTIYF.

The chain recombines TRBV6-5 with TRBJ1-6; D is perhaps TRBD1 (5 bases). The CDR3 contains 15 residues. V was pared by 4 bases and J by 10 bases, with 17 bases between. Germline-derived CDR1 and CDR2 are MNHEY and SVGAGI. CDR3 in DNA: TGTGCCAGCAGTTCCAAGAGGGGAGGTGGATCACCCCTCCACTTT. This encodes CASSSKRGGGSPLHF.

The chain employs TRBV19 and TRBJ1-5; 7 bases line up with TRBD1. CDR1 and CDR2 (germline): LNHDA, SQIVND (reference sequence). V trimming: 5 bases; J trimming: 1 base; junction bases outside the gene matches: 2. CDR3 length: 14 amino acids. The CDR3 reads CASSLTGSNQPQHF. The CDR3 region has the DNA TGTGCCAGTAGTTTGACAGGGAGCAATCAGCCCCAGCATTTT.

V usage is TRBV7-8 and J usage is TRBJ2-3; D may be TRBD2 (5 bases). Trimming removed 1 base from V and 2 bases from J, with 10 bases in between. This CDR3 comprises 15 residues. CDR1 is SGHVS, CDR2 FQNEAQ, per germline. CDR3 protein: CASSLGTGITDTQYF. Written as DNA, the CDR3 is TGTGCCAGCAGCTTAGGAACGGGGATCACAGATACGCAGTATTTT.

V usage is TRBV6-5 and J usage is TRBJ1-1; D gene ambiguous. CDR1 MNHEY and CDR2 SVGAGI come from the germline V gene. The ends were cut back, 1 base at V and 5 bases at J, with 8 bases in the middle. CDR3 length: 13 amino acids. The CDR3 DNA reads as TGTGCCAGCAGTTACTTTGGAGGGACTGAAGCTTTCTTT. It specifies CASSYFGGTEAFF.

The chain joins TRBV3-1 (or the pseudogene TRBV3-2) to TRBJ1-4; possible D gene TRBD1, 6 bases. The CDR3 runs to 16 residues. The V end was cut by 3 bases, the J end by 0 bases, with 11 bases between. Germline V gives CDR1 LGHDT, CDR2 YNNKEL (reference sequence). CDR3 sequence: CASSHRGQSTNEKLFF. CDR3 DNA sequence: TGTGCCAGCAGCCACCGTGGACAGTCAACTAATGAAAAACTGTTTTTT.

The V and J genes are TRBV5-1 and TRBJ2-7; D is undetermined. The ends were cut back, 2 bases at V and 6 bases at J, with 18 bases in the middle. CDR3 length: 15 amino acids. Germline lookup yields CDR1 SGHRS and CDR2 YFSETQ. The CDR3 is CASSFDLTAPSEQYF. For the CDR3, the DNA is TGCGCCAGCAGCTTTGATTTGACGGCGCCTAGCGAGCAGTACTTC.

This chain uses TRBV14 with TRBJ1-5, with unresolved D. V gave up 0 bases and J gave up 7 bases, with 7 bases separating them. This CDR3 has 13 amino acids. Germline-derived CDR1 and CDR2 are SGHDN and FVKESK. CDR3 loop: CASSQDIRQPQHF. The CDR3 region has the DNA TGTGCCAGCAGCCAAGACATTCGGCAGCCCCAGCATTTT.

The gene calls are TRBV19 and TRBJ1-3; maybe TRBD1 (5 bases). The ends were cut back, 11 bases at V and 1 base at J, with 27 bases in the middle. This CDR3 is 18 amino acids long. Per germline, CDR1 LNHDA and CDR2 SQIVND (reference sequence). In DNA form, the CDR3 reads TGTGCCCCCCCTCGTTGGATTCACAGGCGATCTTCTGGAAACACCATATATTTT. It specifies CAPPRWIHRRSSGNTIYF.

This chain uses TRBV6-4 with TRBJ2-5; the match to TRBD1 covers 9 bases. The V segment lost 1 base and the J segment 4 bases; nucleotides outside the gene matches: 13. Germline V gene sequence: CDR1 MRHNA, CDR2 SNTAGT. CDR3 length: 18 residues. The CDR3 DNA reads as TGTGCCAGCAGTGACTTCGTTAACCGGGACAGGGTAGCAGAGACCCAGTACTTC. Protein: CASSDFVNRDRVAETQYF.